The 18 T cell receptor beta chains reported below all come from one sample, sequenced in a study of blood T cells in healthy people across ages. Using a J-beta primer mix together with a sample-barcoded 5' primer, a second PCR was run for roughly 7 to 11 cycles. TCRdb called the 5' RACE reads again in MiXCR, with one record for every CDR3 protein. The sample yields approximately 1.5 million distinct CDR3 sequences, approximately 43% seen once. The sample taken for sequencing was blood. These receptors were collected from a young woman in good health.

The CDR3 reads CASITGLVQETQYF. CDR3 sequence (DNA): TGTGCCAGCATCACGGGACTAGTGCAAGAGACCCAGTACTTC. The chain employs TRBV9 and TRBJ2-5; 8 nucleotides agree with TRBD2. CDR3 size: 14 residues. Germline V gives CDR1 SGDLS, CDR2 YYNGEE. The V gene end was trimmed by 6 bases and the J gene end by 2 bases; junction bases not matched to a gene: 6.

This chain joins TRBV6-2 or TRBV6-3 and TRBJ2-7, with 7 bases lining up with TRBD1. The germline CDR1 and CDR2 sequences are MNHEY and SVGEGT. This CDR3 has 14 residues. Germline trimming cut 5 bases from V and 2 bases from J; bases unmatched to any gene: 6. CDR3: CASSQGQWAYEQYF. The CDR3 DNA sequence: TGTGCCAGCAGTCAGGGACAGTGGGCCTACGAGCAGTACTTC.

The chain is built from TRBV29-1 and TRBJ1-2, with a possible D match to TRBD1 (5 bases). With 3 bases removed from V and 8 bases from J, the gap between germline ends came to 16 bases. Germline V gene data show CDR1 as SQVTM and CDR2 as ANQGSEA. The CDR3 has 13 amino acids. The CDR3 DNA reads TGCAGCGTTGATGCGGGGAATTGGGGCGGCTACACCTTC. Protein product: CSVDAGNWGGYTF.

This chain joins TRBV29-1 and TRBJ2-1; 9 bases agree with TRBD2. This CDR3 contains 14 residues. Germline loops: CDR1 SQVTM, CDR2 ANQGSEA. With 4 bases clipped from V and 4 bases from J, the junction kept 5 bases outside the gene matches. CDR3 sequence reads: CSVAPSGKYNEQFF. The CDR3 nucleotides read TGCAGCGTTGCGCCTAGCGGGAAGTACAATGAGCAGTTCTTC.

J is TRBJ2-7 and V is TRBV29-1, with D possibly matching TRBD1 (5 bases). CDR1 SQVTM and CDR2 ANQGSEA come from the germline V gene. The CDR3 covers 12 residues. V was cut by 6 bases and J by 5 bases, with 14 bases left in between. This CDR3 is CSVGLGPNEQYF. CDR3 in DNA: TGCAGCGTCGGGTTGGGGCCCAACGAGCAGTACTTC.

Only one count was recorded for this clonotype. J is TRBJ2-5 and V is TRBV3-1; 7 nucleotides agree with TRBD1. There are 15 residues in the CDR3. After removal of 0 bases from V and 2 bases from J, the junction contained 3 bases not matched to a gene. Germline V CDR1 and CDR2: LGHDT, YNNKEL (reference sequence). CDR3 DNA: TGTGCCAGCAGCCAAGATGGCAGGGGGCAAGAGACCCAGTACTTC. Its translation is CASSQDGRGQETQYF.

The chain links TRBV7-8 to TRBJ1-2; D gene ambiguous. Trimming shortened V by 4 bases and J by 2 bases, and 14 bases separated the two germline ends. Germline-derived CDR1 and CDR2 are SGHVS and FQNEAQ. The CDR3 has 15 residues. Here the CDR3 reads CASSSSGGRNYGYTF. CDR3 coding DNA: TGTGCCAGCAGCTCCTCCGGCGGGAGGAACTATGGCTACACCTTC.

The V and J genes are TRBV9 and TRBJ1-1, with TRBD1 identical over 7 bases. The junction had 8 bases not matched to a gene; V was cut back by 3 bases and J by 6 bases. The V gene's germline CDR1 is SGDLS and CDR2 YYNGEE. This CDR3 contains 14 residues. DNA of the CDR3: TGTGCCAGCAGCGCCGGACAGGAAAAGTCTGAAGCTTTCTTT. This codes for CASSAGQEKSEAFF.

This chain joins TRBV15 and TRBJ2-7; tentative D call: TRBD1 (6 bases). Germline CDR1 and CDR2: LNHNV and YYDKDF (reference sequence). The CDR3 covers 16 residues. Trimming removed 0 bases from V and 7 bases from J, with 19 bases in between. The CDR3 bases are TGTGCCACCAGCAGAGATCTTGGAGAGGCCCAGGGGGAGCAGTACTTC. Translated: CATSRDLGEAQGEQYF. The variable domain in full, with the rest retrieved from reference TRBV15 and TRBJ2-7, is DAMVIQNPRYQVTQFGKPVTLSCSQTLNHNVMYWYQQKSSQAPKLLFHYYDKDFNNEADTPDNFQSRRPNTSFCFLDIRSPGLGDTAMYLCATSRDLGEAQGEQYFGPGTRLTVT.

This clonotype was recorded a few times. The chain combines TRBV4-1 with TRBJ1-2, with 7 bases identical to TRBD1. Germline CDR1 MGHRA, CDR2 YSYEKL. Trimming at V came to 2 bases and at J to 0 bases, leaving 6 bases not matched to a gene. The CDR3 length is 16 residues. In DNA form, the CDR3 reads TGCGCCAGCAGCCAATTAACAGGGGATTCTAACTATGGCTACACCTTC. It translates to CASSQLTGDSNYGYTF.

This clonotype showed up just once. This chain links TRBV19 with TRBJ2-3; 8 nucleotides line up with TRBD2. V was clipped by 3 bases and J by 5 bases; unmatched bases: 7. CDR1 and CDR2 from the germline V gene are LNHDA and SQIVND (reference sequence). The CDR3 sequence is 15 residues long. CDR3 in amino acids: CASSMTSEREDTQYF. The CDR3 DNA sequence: TGTGCCAGTAGTATGACTAGCGAGAGAGAAGATACGCAGTATTTT. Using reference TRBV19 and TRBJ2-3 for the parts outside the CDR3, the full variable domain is DGGITQSPKYLFRKEGQNVTLSCEQNLNHDAMYWYRQDPGQGLRLIYYSQIVNDFQKGDIAEGYSVSREKKESFPLTVTSAQKNPTAFYLCASSMTSEREDTQYFGPGTRLTVL.

The CDR3 spells CASRDTSGTYEQYF. In DNA, the CDR3 is TGTGCCAGCAGGGATACTAGCGGGACCTACGAGCAGTACTTC. The V call is TRBV6-2 or TRBV6-3, the J call TRBJ2-7, with 10 nucleotides matching TRBD2. The CDR3 is 14 amino acids. Trimming cost V 6 bases and J 2 bases; bases outside gene matches: 4. Germline V lookup: CDR1 MNHEY, CDR2 SVGEGT.

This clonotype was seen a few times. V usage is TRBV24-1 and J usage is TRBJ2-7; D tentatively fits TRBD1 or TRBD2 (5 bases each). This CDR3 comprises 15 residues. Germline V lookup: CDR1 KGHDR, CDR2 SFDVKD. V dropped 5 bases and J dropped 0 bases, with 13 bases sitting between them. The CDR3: CATSAGTISSYEQYF. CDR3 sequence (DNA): TGTGCCACCAGTGCTGGGACCATATCCTCCTACGAGCAGTACTTC.

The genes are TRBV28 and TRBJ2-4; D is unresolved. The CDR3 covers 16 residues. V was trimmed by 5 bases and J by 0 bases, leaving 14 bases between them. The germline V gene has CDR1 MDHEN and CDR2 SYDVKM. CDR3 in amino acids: CASSRADTLAKNIQYF. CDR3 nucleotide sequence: TGTGCCAGCAGTCGCGCAGATACTTTAGCCAAAAACATTCAGTACTTC.

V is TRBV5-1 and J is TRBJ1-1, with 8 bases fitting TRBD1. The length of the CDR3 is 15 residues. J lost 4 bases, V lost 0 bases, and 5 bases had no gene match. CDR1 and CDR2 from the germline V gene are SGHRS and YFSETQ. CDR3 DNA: TGCGCCAGCAGCTTGGAATGGCAGGGGGCCACTGAAGCTTTCTTT. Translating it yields CASSLEWQGATEAFF. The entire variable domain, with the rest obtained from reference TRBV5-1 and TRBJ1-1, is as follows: KAGVTQTPRYLIKTRGQQVTLSCSPISGHRSVSWYQQTPGQGLQFLFEYFSETQRNKGNFPGRFSGRQFSNSRSEMNVSTLELGDSALYLCASSLEWQGATEAFFGQGTRLTVV.

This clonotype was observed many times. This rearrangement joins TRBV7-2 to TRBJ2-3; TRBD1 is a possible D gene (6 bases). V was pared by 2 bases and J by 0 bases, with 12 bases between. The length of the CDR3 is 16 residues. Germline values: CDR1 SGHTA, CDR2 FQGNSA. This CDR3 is CASSLLGRGSTDTQYF. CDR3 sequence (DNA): TGTGCCAGCAGCTTACTCGGCAGGGGAAGCACAGATACGCAGTATTTT.

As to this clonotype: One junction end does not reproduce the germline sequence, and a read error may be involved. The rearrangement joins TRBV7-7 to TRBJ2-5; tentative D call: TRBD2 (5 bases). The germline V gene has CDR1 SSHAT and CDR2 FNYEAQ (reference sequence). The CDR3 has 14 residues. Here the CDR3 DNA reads TGTGCTAGCAGCCGAGGGAGTGCAAAAGAGACCCAGTACTTC. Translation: CASSRGSAKETQYF.

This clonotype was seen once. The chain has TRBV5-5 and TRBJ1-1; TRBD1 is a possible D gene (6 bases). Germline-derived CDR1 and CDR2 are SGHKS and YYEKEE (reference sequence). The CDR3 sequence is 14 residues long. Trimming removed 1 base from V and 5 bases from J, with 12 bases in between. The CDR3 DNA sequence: TGTGCCAGCAGCTTGTCTACAGGGTGGACTGAAGCTTTCTTT. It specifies CASSLSTGWTEAFF.